This T cell receptor beta chain appears in the sequencing data of a study of T cells in Graves' hyperthyroidism and ophthalmopathy. There were TCR beta CDR3 regions amplified from RNA transcripts. An initial round of RT-PCR targeting the TCR CDR3 relied on the HTBI primer set. TCRdb called the multiplex PCR reads again in MiXCR, with one record for every CDR3 protein. This sample has 300,000 to 450,000 distinct CDR3 sequences, with less than 20% found just once. The source of the PBMCs was about 10 ml of fresh peripheral blood. This clonotype was seen repeatedly, ten times or more. Its antigen is not known. Notes on the study in general: Ophthalmopathy and stable hyperthyroidism were told apart by a 13 V-J model.

Germline V gene lookup returns CDR1 DFQATT and CDR2 SNEGSKA (reference sequence). Germline trimming cut 3 bases from V and 4 bases from J; bases unmatched to any gene: 8. The CDR3 is 15 residues long. This chain links TRBV20-1 with TRBJ2-1; 8 bases are a match to TRBD2. The sample taken for sequencing was blood. The receptor's source is a woman aged 18-29 years with Graves' hyperthyroidism that later progressed to Graves' ophthalmopathy. The CDR3 DNA reads as TGCAGTGCTAGGGAGGTTTTAGCGGGATACAATGAGCAGTTCTTC. It codes for CSAREVLAGYNEQFF.